The 32 T cell receptor beta chains reported below all come from one sample, sequenced in a study of tumor-infiltrating lymphocytes in primary liver carcinoma (dated by TCRdb to the late 2010s). Blood RNA was extracted from unsorted whole blood with TRIzol reagent; germline DNA came from the DNeasy Blood & Tissue kit. TCRdb lists the instrument as Illumina HiSeq 2500. Starting from about 500 ng total RNA, TCRbeta-specific cDNA was produced by reverse transcription with a constant-region primer and ProtoScript II reverse transcriptase. TCRbeta libraries were built with three nested multiplex PCR rounds, a slightly modified ARM-PCR procedure. Each of the first two PCR rounds ran for about 10 cycles and used multiplex TRBV1-TRBV30 forward primers together with a Cbeta reverse primer. TCRdb's own reprocessing of the public reads used fastp at Q25 and MiXCR and kept productive beta chains. Identical CDR3 protein sequences are pooled into one entry, listed with their most common genes and DNA. This sample holds about 320,000 distinct CDR3 sequences; around three fifths were observed only once. The ten most abundant clones make up roughly 9% of the sample.

The sequenced material came from peripheral blood. Receptors originate from a man aged 40-49 years with primary liver carcinoma and hepatitis B virus infection.

This clonotype has a count of ten or more. V gene TRBV6-1 combines with J gene TRBJ2-7; 7 nucleotides match TRBD1. With V trimmed by 6 bases and J by 3 bases, 5 bases remained unmatched. The CDR3 is 13 amino acids. Looked up from germline, CDR1 is MNHNS and CDR2 is SASEGT. The CDR3 region is CASRWTGLYEQYF. The CDR3 region has the DNA TGTGCCAGCAGGTGGACAGGTCTCTACGAGCAGTACTTC.

Remarks on this clonotype: A much larger clonotype is one base distant, so this may be a read error. V and J are TRBV6-5 and TRBJ2-7; TRBD2 might be the D (6 bases). Germline-derived CDR1 and CDR2 are MNHEY and SVGAGI. The CDR3 contains 14 residues. The CDR3 coding sequence is TGTGTCAGCAGGGATCCGGGGGACTCCTACGAGCAGTACTTC. Translation gives CVSRDPGDSYEQYF.

Concerning this clonotype: At one of its ends the junction is not consistent with the germline gene, which may arise from a read error. The V call is TRBV6-5, the J call TRBJ1-1; possibly TRBD1 for D (5 bases). CDR3 length equals 15 residues. CDR1 is MNHEY and CDR2 is SVGAGI in the germline V gene. CDR3 protein: CANSYEGRLNIEAFF. CDR3 DNA sequence: TGTGCCAACAGTTATGAGGGGCGCTTGAACATTGAAGCTTTCTTT.

A word on this clonotype: The CDR3 carries no conserved terminal phenylalanine or tryptophan, so it likely arises from a read error. The V gene is TRBV11-1, the J gene TRBJ2-1; the D gene is possibly TRBD2 (6 bases). Germline V gives CDR1 SGHAT, CDR2 FQDESV (reference sequence). This CDR3 has 15 amino acids. Here the CDR3 reads CGSSPLEGLRDEQFY. The CDR3 DNA reads TGTGGCAGCAGCCCATTGGAGGGGCTCAGGGATGAGCAGTTCTAC.

V gene TRBV15 combines with J gene TRBJ2-3; a weak D match, TRBD1 (5 bases). Germline CDR1 LNHNV, CDR2 YYDKDF (reference sequence). Trimming pared 5 bases from V and 6 bases from J, leaving 12 bases between. The CDR3 length is 13 residues. The CDR3 region has the DNA TGTGCCACCAGCTTCCGCGACAGTGATACGCAGTATTTT. It translates to CATSFRDSDTQYF.

About this clonotype: A clone one base away is much larger, so this may be a read error. The V call is TRBV13, the J call TRBJ2-4; D unclear. CDR3 size: 13 residues. CDR1 and CDR2 (germline): PRHDT, FYEKMQ (reference sequence). Written as DNA, the CDR3 is TGTACCAGCAGCCCACGGGCCGGAAACATTCAGTACTTC. Amino acid sequence: CTSSPRAGNIQYF.

This clonotype has ten or more counts. The chain carries TRBV6-2 or TRBV6-3 and TRBJ2-5, with D tentatively TRBD1 or TRBD2 (6 bases each). Germline assignment: CDR1 MNHEY and CDR2 SVGEGT. This CDR3 contains 17 residues. V was clipped by 0 bases and J by 4 bases, with 18 bases between them. CDR3 DNA: TGTGCCAGCAGTTACTCCCTGAGGGGGGTCCGGCGAGAGACCCAGTACTTC. Protein: CASSYSLRGVRRETQYF.

On this clonotype: An end of the junction differs from the germline gene, which may be a read error. The CDR3 loop is CANSPQGGDHEQYF. CDR3 bases: TGTGCCAACAGCCCACAGGGAGGGGACCACGAGCAGTACTTC. J is TRBJ2-7 and V is TRBV5-4; a weak D match, TRBD2 (7 bases). CDR3 length: 14 amino acids. CDR1 and CDR2 (germline): SGHNT, YYREEE (reference sequence).

V and J are TRBV20-1 and TRBJ1-2; D is possibly TRBD1 (5 bases). The CDR3 totals 16 residues. Germline-derived CDR1 and CDR2 are DFQATT and SNEGSKA (reference sequence). Trimming pared 3 bases from V and 3 bases from J, leaving 20 bases between. CDR3 coding DNA: TGCAGTGCTAGTCTCCCCCTTGGCAGGGAGGACTATGGCTACACCTTC. It is translated as CSASLPLGREDYGYTF.

On this clonotype: One end of the junction does not line up with germline, which may come from a read error. The CDR3: CVSTTEWDRGYTF. CDR3 DNA sequence: TGTGTCAGCACCACAGAGTGGGATCGGGGCTACACCTTC. The chain uses TRBV7-9 and TRBJ1-2; D is uncertain. Germline V lookup: CDR1 SEHNR, CDR2 FQNEAQ (reference sequence). The CDR3 sequence is 13 residues long.

This clonotype was seen more than once but under ten times. The rearrangement uses TRBV13 and TRBJ2-7, with TRBD2 identical over 12 bases. CDR3 size: 17 residues. Germline lookup yields CDR1 PRHDT and CDR2 FYEKMQ (reference sequence). The V gene end was trimmed by 5 bases and the J gene end by 7 bases; junction bases not matched to a gene: 15. In DNA, the CDR3 is TGTGCCAGCAGCCCAGCGGCTAGCGGGAGGGCCTTTTCTGAGCAGTACTTC. It translates to CASSPAASGRAFSEQYF.

In regard to this clonotype: This may arise from a read error, as a much more abundant clone is one base away. V and J are TRBV5-4 and TRBJ2-5; 14 bases are a match to TRBD2. The V gene's germline CDR1 is SGHNT and CDR2 YYREEE (reference sequence). The CDR3 length is 16 residues. CDR3 residues: CVSSSRLAGGWETQYF. CDR3 bases: TGTGTCAGCAGCTCCAGACTAGCGGGAGGGTGGGAGACCCAGTACTTC.

The gene calls are TRBV7-9 and TRBJ2-1, with D uncertain. The V end lost 1 base, the J end lost 5 bases, and 9 bases lay between the germline ends. The length of the CDR3 is 14 residues. Germline V CDR1 and CDR2: SEHNR, FQNEAQ (reference sequence). The CDR3, as DNA: TGTGCCAGCAGCTTAGGTGGGATGGACAATGAGCAGTTCTTC. Translated: CASSLGGMDNEQFF. Based on the CDR3 plus reference TRBV7-9 and TRBJ2-1, the full variable domain is DTGVSQNPRHKITKRGQNVTFRCDPISEHNRLYWYRQTLGQGPEFLTYFQNEAQLEKSRLLSDRFSAERPKGSFSTLEIQRTEQGDSAMYLCASSLGGMDNEQFFGPGTRLTVL.

In regard to this clonotype: Since the CDR3 does not end with the conserved phenylalanine or tryptophan, this likely comes from a read error. The genes are TRBV6-1 and TRBJ2-3, with 10 nucleotides matching TRBD2. The germline V gene has CDR1 MNHNS and CDR2 SASEGT. The CDR3 loop spans 15 amino acids. V dropped 1 base and J dropped 3; count of bases not matched to a gene: 1. CDR3 coding DNA: TGTGCCAGCAGTGAAGGGACTAGCGGTACAGATACGCAGTATTTG. This translates into CASSEGTSGTDTQYL.

The table lists this clonotype with many counts. The gene calls are TRBV12-3 or TRBV12-4 and TRBJ1-6; D remains unclear. The CDR3 is made up of 13 amino acids. V was shortened by 3 bases and J by 13 bases, with 13 bases between the two germline ends. CDR3 region: CASSLLWGRPLHF. CDR3 nucleotide sequence: TGTGCCAGCAGTTTGCTCTGGGGAAGGCCCCTCCACTTT.

On this clonotype: A much bigger clone sits one base away, suggesting this may be a read error. The V call is TRBV6-2 or TRBV6-3, the J call TRBJ2-7; no firm D call. The CDR3 runs 12 residues. Trimming took 5 bases from V and 3 from J, leaving 8 bases between them. Germline CDR1 and CDR2: MNHEY and SVGEGT. CDR3 amino acids: CASSNVFYEQYF. The CDR3 nucleotides are TGTGCCAGCAGTAACGTCTTCTACGAGCAGTACTTC.

On this clonotype itself: The conserved closing phenylalanine or tryptophan is absent in this CDR3, likely reflecting a read error. The chain is built from TRBV4-2 and TRBJ2-5; 8 bases map to TRBD2. Germline CDR1 reads LGHNA; CDR2 reads YNFKEQ. The junction had 6 bases not matched to a gene; V was cut back by 0 bases and J by 6 bases. This CDR3 has 15 amino acids. CDR3 region: CASSQDSGMIQTQYL. CDR3 nucleotides: TGTGCCAGCAGCCAAGATAGCGGGATGATTCAGACCCAGTACTTA.

This clonotype was picked up many times. Written as DNA, the CDR3 is TGCGCCAGCAGCCAAGAGGACCCCGGGGACGCGAACACCGGGGAGCTGTTTTTT. Its translation is CASSQEDPGDANTGELFF. The chain is built from TRBV4-1 and TRBJ2-2; either TRBD1 or TRBD2 may supply D (5 bases each). Germline V lookup: CDR1 MGHRA, CDR2 YSYEKL. This CDR3 comprises 18 residues. V lost 0 bases and J lost 0, with 14 bases in between.

Concerning this clonotype itself: Possible read error: a much larger clone is one base away. The CDR3 sequence: CSAPSQGTDEQFF. In nucleotides, the CDR3 is TGCAGCGCTCCGAGCCAAGGGACCGATGAGCAGTTCTTC. The chain couples TRBV29-1 to TRBJ2-1; possibly TRBD1 or TRBD2 for D (5 bases each). Germline V gene lookup returns CDR1 SQVTM and CDR2 ANQGSEA. The CDR3 runs to 13 residues. Trimming removed 7 bases at V and 8 bases at J, with 18 bases between.

The chain links TRBV20-1 to TRBJ2-3; maybe TRBD2 (6 bases). CDR3 length equals 15 residues. From germline, CDR1 is DFQATT and CDR2 SNEGSKA (reference sequence). V lost 0 bases and J lost 5, with 15 bases in between. CDR3 loop: CSAREAAGREDTQYF. The CDR3 nucleotides are TGCAGTGCTAGAGAAGCCGCGGGGCGGGAAGATACGCAGTATTTT.

This clonotype was seen only once. This sequence joins TRBV29-1 and TRBJ2-3; D remains unclear. The CDR3 has 13 residues. V dropped 3 bases and J dropped 2 bases, with 9 bases sitting between them. The germline V gene encodes CDR1 SQVTM and CDR2 ANQGSEA. Here the CDR3 DNA reads TGCAGCGTTGAGGCTGAAAACACAGATACGCAGTATTTT. Amino acids: CSVEAENTDTQYF.

On this clonotype itself: At one end, the junction sequence differs from germline, possibly due to a read error. V and J are TRBV20-1 and TRBJ2-3, with D tentatively TRBD1 (6 bases). CDR1 and CDR2 from the germline V gene are DFQATT and SNEGSKA (reference sequence). This CDR3 has 11 residues. As DNA, the CDR3 is TGCAGTGCTACTAGGACAGATATGCAGTATTTT. This sequence encodes CSATRTDMQYF.

Comment on this clonotype: One end of the junction is discordant with germline, which a read error may explain. The chain recombines TRBV11-2 with TRBJ2-7, with 7 bases lining up with TRBD2. CDR1 and CDR2 (germline): SGHAT, FQNNGV. The CDR3 is made up of 16 amino acids. CDR3 amino acids: CTSSLDKRDPSHEQYF. For the CDR3, the DNA is TGTACCAGCAGCTTAGATAAGCGGGATCCTTCCCACGAGCAGTACTTC.

In the case of this clonotype: This could be a read error, since a much larger clone is one nucleotide away. The chain links TRBV6-2 or TRBV6-3 to TRBJ2-1; TRBD2 aligns across 8 bases. CDR1 is MNHEY, CDR2 SVGEGT, per germline. V gave up 8 bases and J gave up 7 bases; unmatched junction bases: 13. The CDR3 is 15 amino acids. The DNA for the CDR3 is TGTGCCAGCCCCTGTAATAGCGGGAAGAGGAATGAGCAGTTCTTC. Translated: CASPCNSGKRNEQFF.

On this clonotype: At one boundary the junction diverges from the germline segment, which might be a read error. The J gene is TRBJ1-2, the V gene TRBV29-1; D remains unclear. CDR1 is SQVTM and CDR2 is ANQGSEA in the germline V gene. The CDR3 is 11 amino acids. Written as DNA, the CDR3 is TGCAGCGTTGGGGAGAACTATGCCTACACATTC. Its translation is CSVGENYAYTF.

On this clonotype itself: At one end, the junction sequence differs from germline, possibly due to a read error. The V and J genes are TRBV11-2 and TRBJ2-3, with TRBD2 matching over 9 bases. Looked up from germline, CDR1 is SGHAT and CDR2 is FQNNGV. The CDR3 consists of 16 residues. Here the CDR3 reads CANSLRAGGPADTQYF. In DNA, the CDR3 is TGTGCCAACAGCTTAAGGGCGGGAGGGCCCGCAGATACGCAGTATTTT.

This clonotype has a handful of counts. Here the CDR3 reads CASSARPRQPQHF. CDR3 nucleotide sequence: TGTGCCAGCAGTGCACGGCCGCGGCAGCCCCAGCATTTT. This chain uses TRBV6-1 with TRBJ1-5; D gene uncertain. The CDR3 has 13 amino acids. CDR1 is MNHNS, CDR2 SASEGT, per germline. V was trimmed by 4 bases and J by 7 bases, leaving 11 bases between them.

As to this clonotype: This may be a read error, as it is one base from a much larger clone. The J gene is TRBJ2-3, the V gene TRBV12-3 or TRBV12-4, with unresolved D. There are 14 residues in the CDR3. CDR3 in amino acids: CAGSLGPNTDTQYF. In nucleotides, the CDR3 is TGTGCCGGCAGTTTAGGACCGAACACAGATACGCAGTATTTT.

The gene calls are TRBV29-1 and TRBJ2-3; D not resolved. From germline, CDR1 is SQVTM and CDR2 ANQGSEA. V lost 6 bases, J lost 2 bases, and 15 bases lay in between. The CDR3 is 14 amino acids. CDR3 nucleotides: TGCAGCGTACGGCAGGCCGAAGACACAGATACGCAGTATTTT. Translated, it gives CSVRQAEDTDTQYF.

Comments on this clonotype: A single base separates this from a much larger clone, so it may be a read error. V is TRBV10-3 and J is TRBJ2-3; a possible D gene is TRBD1 (6 bases). This CDR3 is built from 13 residues. V was shortened by 5 bases and J by 6 bases, with 12 bases between the two germline ends. Germline-derived CDR1 and CDR2 are ENHRY and SYGVKD. In nucleotides, the CDR3 is TGTGCCATCAGTCAGGGGTTGGGGGATACGCAGTATTTT. This translates into CAISQGLGDTQYF.

The chain uses TRBV9 and TRBJ2-7; no clear D. Germline loops: CDR1 SGDLS, CDR2 YYNGEE. The CDR3 length is 14 residues. V was trimmed by 6 bases and J by 5 bases, leaving 18 bases between them. The CDR3 coding sequence is TGTGCCAGCATTTCTTATCTCCCTCTGGACGAGCAGTACTTC. Its translation is CASISYLPLDEQYF.

The chain's CDR3 is CASSLAGTSQFF. The CDR3 bases are TGTGCCAGCAGCTTAGCCGGGACTAGCCAGTTCTTC. The chain couples TRBV7-2 to TRBJ2-1; 9 bases are a match to TRBD2. With V trimmed by 0 bases and J by 13 bases, 1 base remained unmatched. The CDR3 spans 12 residues. Germline CDR1 is SGHTA and CDR2 is FQGNSA.